The TCR beta chain under discussion was sequenced for a study of T cells in Graves' hyperthyroidism and ophthalmopathy. What was amplified from RNA transcripts were TCR beta CDR3 regions. The HTBI primer set drove a first-round RT-PCR of the TCR CDR3. TCRdb reprocessed the multiplex PCR reads with MiXCR, giving one entry per CDR3 protein. Of 540,000 or so distinct CDR3 sequences in the sample, 15% to 19% are singletons; the top ten hold around 7.5%. This clonotype was picked up a small number of times. Germline-derived CDR1 and CDR2 are SEHNR and FQNEAQ (reference sequence). After removal of 4 bases from V and 3 bases from J, the junction contained 13 bases not matched to a gene. This CDR3 region has 18 residues.

V and J are TRBV7-9 and TRBJ2-5, with 11 positions matching TRBD2. Sequencing was done on a sample of blood. The TCR comes from a woman in her thirties with Graves' hyperthyroidism. As DNA, the CDR3 is TGTGCCAGCAGCTCCTCAATACTAGCGGGAGTAATAGAAGAGACCCAGTACTTC. Its protein product is CASSSSILAGVIEETQYF.